This T cell receptor beta chain was profiled in a study of blood T cells in healthy people across ages (dated by TCRdb to between 2015 and 2016). With respect to the entire study: In model experiments, roughly one uniquely barcoded TCR beta cDNA molecule per two T cells was captured by template switching. The study analyzed two additional independent replicas of 1 million unique cDNA reads from the same blood draw for two donors, one aged 18 to 30 and one aged 80 or older. To avoid experimental bias, donors of different ages were spread randomly across the sequencing lanes. Using deep sequencing normalized with unique cDNA molecular identifiers, the study measured how TCR beta repertoire diversity changes with age. The donors were divided into four age groups: young (average approximately 16 years), middle-aged (about 39), aged (approximately 62) and long-lived (roughly 88). The full study reports these points: Bulk unsorted PBMC profiling prevented conclusive comparison of naive and antigen-experienced compartments. Total diversity estimates from one million sequenced T cells were considered lower bounds and underestimates. As age increased, observed TCR beta diversity per million T cells dropped in a roughly linear way, and a significant reduction was already evident by age about 40. Compared with the aged group, the long-lived group had more naive CD4+ T cells, fewer expanded clones and increased TCR diversity, a pattern suggesting age selection. Observed TCR beta diversity correlated strongly with the percentage of naive T cells measured by flow cytometry. The CMV infection status of donors was not known, potentially confounding age-related changes in expanded clonotypes.

As concerns this clonotype: The antigen this receptor binds is unknown. No quality values exist for individual bases; no much larger clone is one base distant.

Receptor amplification or capture employed 5' RACE. Sequenced using an Illumina HiSeq 2500. A second roughly 6 to 12 cycle PCR used a sample-barcoded 5' primer and a J-beta primer mix. A unique molecular identifier was introduced onto each TCR beta cDNA molecule by a template-switch 5' adaptor carrying 12 random nucleotides. Each sample yielded at least 3 million CDR3-containing paired-end reads. First-strand cDNA was synthesized from all RNA with the Mint cDNA synthesis kit, primed by a TRBC-specific oligonucleotide. After uracil-DNA glycosylase treatment, a first 18-cycle PCR used universal primers M1SS and BC2_uni_R on all cDNA. In the authors' own workflow: Each sample was normalized by randomly selecting 1 million high-quality reads, each carrying a distinct molecular identifier. Instead of being binned into consensus sequences, reads with shared molecular identifiers were discarded. MiTCR, set to a Q25 quality threshold and the strictest error-elimination algorithm, was used for CDR3 identification, clonotype clustering and error correction. Lower-bound total TCR beta diversity was estimated with a nonparametric unseen species model using Euler transformation. TCRdb cleaned the public reads at Q25 with fastp, built clones with MiXCR and kept in-frame beta chains. One record per CDR3 amino acid sequence lists the most common genes and DNA. For this entry, the V and J calls and clone size follow TCRdb and not the study's own pipeline. The sample table lists about 970,000 distinct CDR3 sequences, about 53% of them with a count of one. About a fifth of the sample goes to the ten largest clones.

In the germline V gene (reference sequence), CDR1 corresponds to LNHNV and CDR2 to YYDKDF. Deletion took 1 base off V and 4 bases off J, with a span of 9 bases between the germline ends. The CDR3 goes from the cysteine to the phenylalanine over 14 residues. Just the 42-base CDR3 DNA is kept, in frame starting at base 1. The 35 to 40 donors, aged roughly 6 to 95 years, were systemically healthy Caucasian individuals from Russia. Approximately 9.7 milliliters of peripheral blood were drawn from each donor into EDTA-treated Vacutainer tubes. PBMCs were isolated by Ficoll-Paque density-gradient centrifugation, with at least 7 million obtained per sample. Trizol reagent was used to extract total RNA from PBMCs, with at least 6 micrograms per sample. For every donor, an aliquot of PBMCs went through flow cytometry to measure the percentages of naive CD45RAhigh/CD27high T cells.

This TCR came from a woman aged 55-75 years in good health. The V and J genes are TRBV15 and TRBJ2-3; the D gene cannot be resolved reliably. Sequencing used blood. The nucleotide sequence is given as TGTGCCACCAGCAGAGTGACGGGCGCAGATACGCAGTATTTT. The encoded protein is CATSRVTGADTQYF.